The rows below give T cell receptor beta chains drawn from one sample of a study of shared T cell receptors in the human thymus. The protocol was immunoSEQ multiplex PCR, while the TCRdb copy is restricted to in-frame clones and leaves out a portion. The table lists about 610,000 clones, around 89% of them singletons. This sample was shared with a second study, whose subject was human thymus T cells.

Sequencing was performed on thymocytes. The receptor set was obtained from a boy under three years old with a congenital heart defect. CDR3s include the opening cysteine and the closing phenylalanine or tryptophan. Each record gives: CDR3 protein, CDR3 length, V gene, J gene, clone size. Part of the rows lack a size; the others show once, few, many or a class for expanded clones.

CDR3 protein: CASSSGGLGGNQPQHF
CDR3 length: 16
V gene: TRBV19
J gene: TRBJ1-5
clone size: -

CDR3 protein: CASSSTRVSSYNSPLHF
CDR3 length: 17
V gene: TRBV7-9
J gene: TRBJ1-6
clone size: once

CDR3 protein: CASSVGQHQGTDTQYF
CDR3 length: 16
V gene: TRBV9
J gene: TRBJ2-3
clone size: -

CDR3 protein: CASSRGDRGKGNTIYF
CDR3 length: 16
V gene: TRBV14
J gene: TRBJ1-3
clone size: -

CDR3 protein: CASSQALAATDTQYF
CDR3 length: 15
V gene: TRBV4-2
J gene: TRBJ2-3
clone size: -

CDR3 protein: CSAGGRFLETQYF
CDR3 length: 13
V gene: TRBV29-1
J gene: -
clone size: -

CDR3 protein: CASSLKRLKGEPRDYTF
CDR3 length: 17
V gene: TRBV5-1
J gene: TRBJ1-2
clone size: -

CDR3 protein: CASSITSGMGNTGELFF
CDR3 length: 17
V gene: TRBV5-6
J gene: TRBJ2-2
clone size: -

CDR3 protein: CASSRTGGGETQYF
CDR3 length: 14
V gene: TRBV19
J gene: TRBJ2-5
clone size: -

CDR3 protein: CASSLCRQGETGELFF
CDR3 length: 16
V gene: TRBV28
J gene: TRBJ2-2
clone size: once

CDR3 protein: CASSFEIKIVQPQHF
CDR3 length: 15
V gene: TRBV28
J gene: TRBJ1-5
clone size: -